Listed below are T cell receptor beta chains from one sample, sequenced in a study of T-cell reconstitution after alpha-beta-depleted transplantation in children. TCRdb re-analysed the PCR reads in MiXCR, keeping a single row per CDR3 protein. Seen here are under 400,000 distinct CDR3 sequences, 20% to 30% observed once, and the top ten hold roughly 9.8%. The material sequenced was PBMCs, mostly from graft donor cells, taken 180 days after TCRalphabeta/CD19-depleted stem cell transplant. Every receptor here comes from a male patient aged 5 to 17 who had a stem cell transplant for acute lymphoblastic leukemia, so the T cells may come from the graft donor. CDR3s include the opening cysteine and the closing phenylalanine or tryptophan. A D gene is named only where the DNA matches it firmly. A row's size may be missing; if present it is once, few, many or a size class.

>many|.|TRBV5-1|TRBJ2-1
CASTLNTDKSEQFF
TGCGCCAGCACCTTAAATACAGACAAATCCGAGCAGTTCTTC
>few|.|TRBV12-3/TRBV12-4|TRBJ2-1
CASRPEGTYYNEQFF
TGTGCCAGCAGGCCGGAGGGAACCTACTACAATGAGCAGTTCTTC
>.|TRBD1|TRBV27|TRBJ2-7
CASSLSTGSPPYEQYF
TGTGCCAGCAGTTTATCGACAGGGAGCCCTCCCTACGAGCAGTACTTC
>.|TRBD1|TRBV27|TRBJ2-5
CASSRQGETQYF
TGTGCCAGCAGTAGACAGGGAGAGACCCAGTACTTC
>.|.|TRBV20-1|TRBJ2-1
CSAPWRANEQFF
TGCAGTGCCCCCTGGAGAGCCAATGAGCAGTTCTTC
>.|.|TRBV11-1|TRBJ1-1
CASSLVRTNRNTEAFF
TGTGCCAGCAGCTTAGTCAGGACCAACCGGAACACTGAAGCTTTCTTT
>.|.|TRBV4-1|TRBJ2-5
CASSQGQLRETQYF
TGCGCCAGCAGCCAAGGACAGTTGAGAGAGACCCAGTACTTC
>.|.|TRBV20-1|TRBJ1-1
CSARRTQGVMNTEAFF
TGCAGTGCTAGAAGGACCCAAGGGGTTATGAACACTGAAGCTTTCTTT
>.|.|TRBV6-1|TRBJ1-1
CASSTLTAMNTEAFF
TGTGCCAGCAGTACCTTGACAGCTATGAACACTGAAGCTTTCTTT
>.|TRBD1|TRBV27|TRBJ2-1
CASSARTGAKQFF
TGTGCCAGCAGTGCCCGGACAGGTGCGAAGCAGTTCTTC
>.|.|TRBV11-1|TRBJ2-3
CASSLGSIAVILTDTQYF
TGTGCCAGCAGCTTAGGCTCAATAGCCGTGATACTCACAGATACGCAGTATTTT
>.|TRBD2|TRBV4-2|TRBJ2-4
CASSQWRTSGKNIQYF
TGTGCCAGCAGCCAATGGCGGACTAGCGGTAAAAACATTCAGTACTTC
>few|.|TRBV5-5|TRBJ1-4
CASSFGGLTTNEKLFF
TGTGCCAGCAGCTTTGGGGGCCTTACAACTAATGAAAAACTGTTTTTT
>.|TRBD1|TRBV5-1|TRBJ1-5
CASSQGDRVGQPQHF
TGCGCCAGCAGCCAAGGGGACAGGGTCGGTCAGCCCCAGCATTTT
>.|TRBD1|TRBV5-5|TRBJ2-7
CASTWTGGLGSYEQYF
TGTGCCAGCACCTGGACAGGGGGCTTGGGCTCCTACGAGCAGTACTTC
>.|.|TRBV7-9|TRBJ2-1
CASGLGNNEQFF
TGTGCCAGCGGGCTAGGGAACAATGAGCAGTTCTTC
>.|TRBD2|TRBV7-6|TRBJ2-5
CASSLVGPQGLAGGEWETQYF
TGTGCCAGCAGCTTAGTCGGGCCGCAGGGACTAGCGGGAGGAGAGTGGGAGACCCAGTACTTC
>.|TRBD2|TRBV14|TRBJ2-1
CASSQVLAGFSYNEQFF
TGTGCCAGCAGCCAAGTCCTAGCGGGGTTCTCCTACAATGAGCAGTTCTTC
>few|.|TRBV7-9|TRBJ2-1
CASSLVGGKNNEQFF
TGTGCCAGCAGCTTAGTAGGGGGAAAGAACAATGAGCAGTTCTTC
>few|.|TRBV11-2|TRBJ1-1
CASSVGGSEAFF
TGTGCCAGCAGCGTAGGGGGGTCTGAAGCTTTCTTT
>.|.|TRBV11-2|TRBJ1-1
CASSPRRAGVAEAFF
TGTGCCAGCAGCCCTCGTAGGGCAGGGGTCGCTGAAGCTTTCTTT
>.|.|TRBV5-1|TRBJ2-7
CASSFPPGSYEQYF
TGCGCCAGCAGCTTCCCCCCGGGGTCCTACGAGCAGTACTTC
>.|.|TRBV19|TRBJ2-1
CASSMASVGDPSYNEQFF
TGTGCCAGTAGTATGGCGTCGGTAGGGGACCCCTCCTACAATGAGCAGTTCTTC
>few|.|TRBV6-2/TRBV6-3|TRBJ2-3
CASGGGNTDTQYF
TGTGCCAGCGGAGGGGGAAACACAGATACGCAGTATTTT
>.|TRBD1|TRBV19|TRBJ1-1
CASSVTGGSTEAFF
TGTGCCAGTAGCGTAACAGGGGGATCCACTGAAGCTTTCTTT
>.|.|TRBV30|TRBJ1-5
CAWSPQGRQPQHF
TGTGCCTGGAGTCCACAGGGACGGCAGCCCCAGCATTTT
>few|.|TRBV7-6|TRBJ2-7
CASSLSRASYEQYF
TGTGCCAGCAGCTTAAGCAGAGCCTCCTACGAGCAGTACTTC
>.|.|TRBV5-1|TRBJ2-1
CASSLVGLAGEQFF
TGCGCCAGCAGCTTGGTGGGCCTAGCCGGTGAGCAGTTCTTC
>.|.|TRBV15|TRBJ2-5
CATSRGGKQQETQYF
TGTGCCACCAGCAGAGGCGGGAAGCAACAAGAGACCCAGTACTTC
>.|.|TRBV7-6|TRBJ2-6
CASSPRTVSSGANVLTF
TGTGCCAGCAGCCCAAGGACAGTTAGCTCTGGGGCCAACGTCCTGACTTTC
>.|.|TRBV5-1|TRBJ2-5
CASSPRVSQETQYF
TGCGCCAGCAGCCCCCGGGTCTCCCAAGAGACCCAGTACTTC
>few|TRBD2|TRBV20-1|TRBJ2-1
CSAPGLAGGLVYEQFF
TGCAGTGCTCCGGGACTAGCGGGAGGCCTGGTGTATGAGCAGTTCTTC
>few|.|TRBV2|TRBJ2-7
CASLWRGYEQYF
TGTGCCAGCCTGTGGCGGGGCTACGAGCAGTACTTC
>.|TRBD1|TRBV6-5|TRBJ1-5
CASSYSDRGNQPQHF
TGTGCCAGCAGTTACTCGGACAGGGGGAATCAGCCCCAGCATTTT
>few|.|TRBV7-9|TRBJ2-3
CASDIVEGSSFTDTQYF
TGTGCCAGCGACATCGTCGAGGGTTCCTCTTTCACAGATACGCAGTATTTT
>few|TRBD1|TRBV29-1|TRBJ1-5
CSVAEGWGQGLQPQHF
TGCAGCGTTGCCGAAGGGTGGGGACAGGGACTTCAGCCCCAGCATTTT
>few|TRBD2|TRBV5-6|TRBJ2-7
CASSLPRTSEIGQYF
TGTGCCAGCAGCTTACCCCGGACTAGCGAGATAGGGCAGTACTTC
>few|TRBD1|TRBV20-1|TRBJ1-6
CSARKVRDSSYNSPLHF
TGCAGTGCTAGAAAGGTCCGGGACAGCTCCTATAATTCACCCCTCCACTTT
>few|TRBD1|TRBV19|TRBJ2-7
CASSIGTGGHYEQYF
TGTGCCAGTAGTATCGGGACAGGGGGCCACTACGAGCAGTACTTC
>.|TRBD2|TRBV5-1|TRBJ2-7
CASSLAPLSGTGSYEQYF
TGCGCCAGCAGCTTGGCCCCCCTAAGCGGGACGGGCTCCTACGAGCAGTACTTC
>.|.|TRBV9|TRBJ2-1
CASSVEGDEQFF
TGTGCCAGCAGCGTAGAAGGGGATGAGCAGTTCTTC
>.|TRBD2|TRBV11-1|TRBJ2-7
CASSLRLAGAPQEDEQYF
TGTGCCAGCAGCTTACGACTAGCGGGAGCCCCGCAAGAGGACGAGCAGTACTTC
>.|.|TRBV6-1|TRBJ2-1
CASGLLAGLYNEQFF
TGTGCCAGCGGCCTGCTTGCGGGCTTATACAATGAGCAGTTCTTC
>few|.|TRBV29-1|TRBJ2-5
CSVERVPPWETQYF
TGCAGCGTTGAGCGGGTACCCCCGTGGGAGACCCAGTACTTC
>few|.|TRBV27|TRBJ2-2
CASSLSGSGTGELFF
TGTGCCAGCAGTTTAAGTGGGAGTGGGACCGGGGAGCTGTTTTTT
>few|.|TRBV5-1|TRBJ2-5
CASSLVQSRGETQYF
TGCGCCAGCAGCTTGGTACAGAGTCGGGGAGAGACCCAGTACTTC
>.|TRBD1|TRBV29-1|TRBJ1-3
CSDVRDSVSGNTIYF
TGCAGCGACGTCCGGGACAGTGTCTCTGGAAACACCATATATTTT
>.|.|TRBV5-5|TRBJ2-2
CASSLVPTNTGELFF
TGTGCCAGCAGCTTGGTGCCGACGAACACCGGGGAGCTGTTTTTT
>few|.|TRBV9|TRBJ2-2
CASSVGAHPWLFF
TGTGCCAGCAGCGTAGGTGCCCACCCGTGGCTGTTTTTT
>few|TRBD2|TRBV5-6|TRBJ2-1
CASSPSGRGYNEQFF
TGTGCCAGCAGCCCGAGCGGGAGAGGCTACAATGAGCAGTTCTTC
>.|.|TRBV6-1|TRBJ2-1
CASSESKARIYNEQFF
TGTGCCAGCAGTGAATCTAAGGCAAGAATTTACAATGAGCAGTTCTTC
>.|.|TRBV5-6|TRBJ2-1
CASSLWVNEQFF
TGTGCCAGCAGCCTATGGGTCAATGAGCAGTTCTTC
>.|.|TRBV12-3/TRBV12-4|TRBJ1-2
CASSFDDSARYGDTF
TGTGCCAGCAGTTTCGACGACAGCGCTCGTTATGGCGACACCTTC
>.|TRBD2|TRBV10-3|TRBJ2-3
CAINPGLSPTDTQYF
TGTGCCATCAACCCGGGACTAAGCCCCACAGATACGCAGTATTTT
>few|TRBD1|TRBV18|TRBJ2-7
CASSPVTGGLEQYF
TGTGCCAGCTCACCAGTGACAGGGGGCCTCGAGCAGTACTTC
>.|.|TRBV2|TRBJ2-3
CASSDQGLLSTDTQYF
TGTGCCAGCAGTGATCAGGGTCTACTGAGCACAGATACGCAGTATTTT
>.|.|TRBV25-1|TRBJ2-5
CASGSGHLNLETQYF
TGTGCCAGTGGCTCAGGACACCTAAATTTGGAGACCCAGTACTTC
>few|.|TRBV4-1|TRBJ2-7
CASSQVLARALEQYF
TGCGCCAGCAGCCAAGTGTTGGCCAGGGCCCTCGAGCAGTACTTC
>.|.|TRBV30|TRBJ1-5
CAWSDHSNQPQHF
TGTGCCTGGAGCGACCATAGCAATCAGCCCCAGCATTTT